Given below is one TCR beta chain in context. Its antigen is not identified. This entry is derived from a study of Ad26.COV2.S vaccination and SARS-CoV-2 variants. Study in general: Ad26.COV2.S, an intramuscular injection, was given once or twice 56 days apart. Notes on the study in general: Relative to placebo recipients, vaccine recipients exhibited elevated spike-specific TCR breadth. For non-spike TCRs, breadth in vaccine recipients resembled that in placebo recipients.

The CDR3 runs 16 residues. Germline loops: CDR1 LNHDA, CDR2 SQIVND (reference sequence). Between the trimmed V and J ends, which lost 6 bases and 0 bases, there was a span of 15 bases. The data were produced by immunoSEQ multiplex PCR, yet TCRdb's version contains in-frame clones alone and is incomplete. The data show some 340,000 clones, with about 86% seen just once and more than 1.5% held by the top ten. Treatment given: around 19 received Ad26.COV2.S at low or high dose, single or two shots; 5 received placebo; per-sample allocation not given. It was on day 63 after the first vaccine or placebo injection that samples were taken. An adult of 18-55 years in Boston served as donor.

The TCR was taken from a person aged 18-60 years who received the Ad26.COV2.S COVID-19 vaccine or a placebo. The gene calls are TRBV19 and TRBJ2-1, with unresolved D. Sequenced here: peripheral blood, sampled in a trial of Ad26.COV2.S vaccine versus placebo. The CDR3 DNA is TGTGCCAGTAGCCTACAACCATTCAGCTCCTACAATGAGCAGTTCTTC. Translated: CASSLQPFSSYNEQFF.